The 9 T cell receptor beta chains presented below share a single source sample, sequenced in a study of shared clonotypes between healthy human individuals. The data were produced by immunoSEQ multiplex PCR, yet TCRdb's version contains in-frame clones alone and is incomplete. The repertoire consists of some 630,000 clones, with 72% occurring once and the leading ten covering 1.8%. Material: memory CD4+ T cells sorted from blood. Subset described: CD45RA-negative fraction. These receptors all come from a woman aged 30 to 39 in good health.

V usage is TRBV28 and J usage is TRBJ1-3, with 9 bases aligning to TRBD1. Unmatched junction bases numbered 6, after V lost 6 bases and J lost 3 bases. The CDR3 totals 15 residues. The germline CDR1 and CDR2 sequences are MDHEN and SYDVKM. The CDR3 region is CASRRRDRVGNTIYF. The CDR3 DNA reads as TGTGCCAGCAGGCGCCGGGACAGGGTTGGAAACACCATATATTTT.

The chain is built from TRBV14 and TRBJ1-1; 8 bases fit TRBD1. The germline V gene encodes CDR1 SGHDN and CDR2 FVKESK. The V gene end was trimmed by 2 bases and the J gene end by 7 bases; junction bases not matched to a gene: 6. This CDR3 comprises 14 residues. The CDR3 nucleotides are TGTGCCAGCAGCCAAACGACAGGGGCCTATGAAGCTTTCTTT. It translates to CASSQTTGAYEAFF.

This chain uses TRBV10-1 with TRBJ2-3; the match to TRBD2 covers 8 bases. Germline-derived CDR1 and CDR2 are WNHNN and SYGVQD (reference sequence). This CDR3 has 13 amino acids. The ends lost 7 bases at V and 7 bases at J; junction bases unmatched: 7. The CDR3 sequence: CASTSAGGHTQYF. The CDR3 region has the DNA TGCGCCAGCACCTCCGCGGGAGGCCATACGCAGTATTTT.

V usage is TRBV6-1 and J usage is TRBJ1-5; D unclear. V gave up 3 bases and J gave up 1 base, with 10 bases separating them. The CDR3 runs 15 residues. CDR1 is MNHNS, CDR2 SASEGT, per germline. This chain's CDR3 is CASSDVVGSNQPQHF. The CDR3, as DNA: TGTGCCAGCAGTGACGTTGTGGGCAGCAATCAGCCCCAGCATTTT.

For this clone: One end of the junction fails to match germline, which may point to a read error. The V gene is TRBV7-2, the J gene TRBJ2-1, with 12 bases fitting TRBD2. Per the germline V gene, CDR1 is SGHTA and CDR2 is FQGNSA. The CDR3 runs to 14 residues. The CDR3 region is CASRFLAGGSEQFF. CDR3 coding DNA: TGTGCCAGCCGCTTTCTAGCGGGAGGGTCTGAGCAGTTCTTC.

The chain combines TRBV5-8 with TRBJ1-2, with no clear D. Trimming cost V 0 bases and J 0 bases, with 9 bases left between them. The CDR3 has 15 amino acids. Germline assignment: CDR1 SGHTS and CDR2 YDEGEE. For the CDR3, the DNA is TGTGCCAGCAGCTTGGTGATTTCAGCTAACTATGGCTACACCTTC. Residues: CASSLVISANYGYTF.

This clone was seen just once. With a far larger clone one base away, a read error is the likely cause. Other nucleotide sequences from this sample produce the same CDR3. This chain uses TRBV6-1 with TRBJ2-3; possible D gene TRBD1, 5 bases. This CDR3 comprises 14 residues. Trimming removed 4 bases from V and 0 bases from J, with 8 bases in between. Looked up from germline, CDR1 is MNHNS and CDR2 is SASEGT. The CDR3 coding sequence is TGTGCCAGCAGTGGGGGCGGTAGCACAGATACGCAGTATTTT. The encoded protein is CASSGGGSTDTQYF.

V and J are TRBV19 and TRBJ1-3; D not certain. The V and J ends lost 1 base and 0 bases respectively, with 7 bases between them. The CDR3 is 15 amino acids. Germline V gene sequence: CDR1 LNHDA, CDR2 SQIVND (reference sequence). The DNA for the CDR3 is TGTGCCAGTAGTATAGCAGACGACTCTGGAAACACCATATATTTT. It encodes CASSIADDSGNTIYF.

This clone was detected many times. The rearrangement uses TRBV5-1 and TRBJ2-7, with D possibly being TRBD2 (6 bases). V shed 4 bases and J shed 2 bases, with 16 bases lying between them. The length of the CDR3 is 15 residues. Germline lookup yields CDR1 SGHRS and CDR2 YFSETQ. This CDR3 is CASSPALGEAYEQYF. Written as DNA, the CDR3 is TGCGCCAGCAGCCCGGCCCTGGGGGAGGCCTACGAGCAGTACTTC.